This T cell receptor beta chain was found in a study of T cell responses to AZD1222 COVID-19 vaccine. Across the study: Pooling was applied to second doses at about 4 or about 12 weeks. Findings and caveats of the study: Donor demographics were predominantly white British with a female majority; clonal diversity may be underestimated. Baseline seropositivity occurred in only a handful of AZD1222 recipients.

CDR1 is MNHEY, CDR2 SMNVEV, per germline (reference sequence). This CDR3 contains 16 residues. After removal of 0 bases from V and 8 bases from J, the junction contained 6 bases not matched to a gene. Sequencing used immunoSEQ multiplex PCR; TCRdb keeps in-frame clones, though not all of them. The sample has around 180,000 clones, around 93% seen once; the top ten hold 7.5% to 9.5%. To note about this clone: No antigen is known for it.

The specimen was peripheral blood, collected on day 0 of AZD1222 vaccination. This clonotype was sampled from an adult in good health. The chain uses TRBV27 and TRBJ1-4, with TRBD1 matching 10 bases. The chain's CDR3 is CASSLSVGTGVEKLFF. CDR3 nucleotide sequence: TGTGCCAGCAGTTTATCGGTAGGGACAGGGGTCGAAAAACTGTTTTTT.